One sample yielded the 29 T cell receptor beta chains listed below, sequenced in a study of blood T cell repertoires in COVID-19. The data were produced by immunoSEQ multiplex PCR, yet TCRdb's version contains in-frame clones alone and is incomplete. This sample yields 200,000 to 250,000 clones, of which roughly 80% are seen a single time; 7.8% belongs to the top ten. Sequencing was performed on peripheral blood. These TCRs come from a woman at least 80 years old with COVID-19, enrolled during active disease.

This chain links TRBV10-3 with TRBJ2-1, with TRBD2 matching 8 bases. This CDR3 spans 14 amino acids. Trimming at V came to 7 bases and at J to 6 bases, leaving 8 bases not matched to a gene. Per the germline V gene, CDR1 is ENHRY and CDR2 is SYGVKD. This chain's CDR3 is CAITGTRGSNEQFF. The CDR3 coding sequence is TGTGCCATCACCGGGACTAGGGGCTCCAATGAGCAGTTCTTC.

This chain joins TRBV6-5 and TRBJ1-6; the match to TRBD1 covers 7 bases. The germline V gene has CDR1 MNHEY and CDR2 SVGAGI. Losses at the gene ends were 6 bases for V and 9 bases for J; bases not matched to a gene: 2. This CDR3 spans 12 amino acids. CDR3 DNA: TGTGCCAGCAGCGGACAGGTTTCACCCCTCCACTTT. As protein: CASSGQVSPLHF.

This chain links TRBV9 with TRBJ1-3, with D possibly being TRBD1 (6 bases). CDR1 SGDLS and CDR2 YYNGEE come from the germline V gene. This CDR3 has 17 residues. Trimming stripped 3 bases from V and 0 bases from J, with 16 bases between. The CDR3 DNA reads as TGTGCCAGCAGCGAGAGGACAGAACTTCACTCTGGAAACACCATATATTTT. It is translated as CASSERTELHSGNTIYF.

This clone has more than one count but fewer than ten. Distinct nucleotide sequences in the sample also encode this CDR3. This chain joins TRBV7-9 and TRBJ2-7, with D tentatively TRBD2 (5 bases). Trimming removed 6 bases from V and 3 bases from J, with 9 bases in between. The CDR3 contains 12 residues. Germline CDR1 SEHNR, CDR2 FQNEAQ (reference sequence). The CDR3 is CASSPGSYEQYF. In nucleotides, the CDR3 is TGTGCCAGCAGTCCGGGGAGCTACGAGCAGTACTTC.

The genes are TRBV5-5 and TRBJ2-7; 7 bases agree with TRBD1. Germline V gives CDR1 SGHKS, CDR2 YYEKEE (reference sequence). The junction had 9 bases not matched to a gene; V was cut back by 0 bases and J by 3 bases. The CDR3 spans 16 residues. The CDR3 coding sequence is TGTGCCAGCAGCTTGGAGGATGGCAGGGGGATCTACGAGCAGTACTTC. It encodes CASSLEDGRGIYEQYF. The whole variable domain, remainder taken from reference TRBV5-5 and TRBJ2-7, is DAGVTQSPTHLIKTRGQQVTLRCSPISGHKSVSWYQQVLGQGPQFIFQYYEKEERGRGNFPDRFSARQFPNYSSELNVNALLLGDSALYLCASSLEDGRGIYEQYFGPGTRLTVT.

The chain couples TRBV12-3 or TRBV12-4 to TRBJ1-3; TRBD1 matches 8 bases. V lost 6 bases and J lost 4; bases outside the gene matches: 2. This CDR3 spans 13 amino acids. The CDR3 here is CASRQGGGNTIYF. CDR3 in DNA: TGTGCCAGCAGACAGGGGGGCGGAAACACCATATATTTT.

The chain joins TRBV3-1 (or the pseudogene TRBV3-2) to TRBJ1-1; no clear D gene. The germline V gene has CDR1 LGHDT and CDR2 YNNKEL (reference sequence). This CDR3 is built from 14 residues. Trimming took 4 bases from V and 2 from J, leaving 11 bases between them. CDR3 region: CASSPFRGNTEAFF. The CDR3, as DNA: TGTGCCAGCAGCCCTTTCCGGGGAAACACTGAAGCTTTCTTT.

The genes are TRBV4-1 and TRBJ1-4; no clear D. Trimming removed 4 bases at V and 5 bases at J, with 14 bases between. Germline V gene sequence: CDR1 MGHRA, CDR2 YSYEKL. This CDR3 region has 15 residues. This CDR3 reads CASSPAGPSNEKLFF. Here the CDR3 DNA reads TGCGCCAGCAGCCCCGCAGGTCCCTCCAATGAAAAACTGTTTTTT.

The chain couples TRBV21-1 to TRBJ2-7; the table names TRBD2, a call not compared with the DNA. TRBV21-1 is deemed a pseudogene. The CDR3 consists of 15 residues. The CDR3 sequence is CASSKGEGLGYEQYF. DNA for the CDR3: TGTGCCAGCAGCAAGGGGGAGGGGCTGGGGTACGAGCAGTACTTC.

The chain recombines TRBV3-1 (or the pseudogene TRBV3-2) with TRBJ1-1; D remains unclear. The length of the CDR3 is 14 residues. Germline-derived CDR1 and CDR2 are LGHDT and YNNKEL (reference sequence). V dropped 4 bases and J dropped 4 bases, with 13 bases sitting between them. The CDR3 DNA reads as TGTGCCAGCAGCCCGCGGGAACTCGCCACTGAAGCTTTCTTT. Translating gives CASSPRELATEAFF.

V is TRBV2 and J is TRBJ1-6; 7 nucleotides match TRBD1. CDR1 and CDR2 (germline): SNHLY, FYNNEI. Trimming removed 6 bases from V and 7 bases from J; junction bases left unmatched: 9. This CDR3 is built from 15 residues. CDR3 residues: CASSSTGAYNSPLHF. CDR3 nucleotide sequence: TGTGCCAGCAGCAGTACAGGGGCTTACAATTCACCCCTCCACTTT.

This clone has a single count. The gene calls are TRBV6-5 and TRBJ1-1; D perhaps matches TRBD1 (5 bases). The V gene's germline CDR1 is MNHEY and CDR2 SVGAGI. This CDR3 comprises 15 residues. V shed 7 bases and J shed 6 bases, with 21 bases lying between them. CDR3 amino acids: CASTGVPGLGAEAFF. In DNA, the CDR3 is TGTGCCAGCACGGGGGTCCCGGGCCTGGGGGCTGAAGCTTTCTTT.

The chain joins TRBV3-1 (or the pseudogene TRBV3-2) to TRBJ2-5, with D possibly TRBD2 on 5 matching bases. V was pared by 4 bases and J by 2 bases, with 14 bases between. The CDR3 length is 15 residues. Germline V gene data show CDR1 as LGHDT and CDR2 as YNNKEL (reference sequence). The CDR3 sequence is CASSLKSGGQETQYF. CDR3 nucleotides: TGTGCCAGCAGCCTTAAGAGTGGCGGGCAAGAGACCCAGTACTTC.

For this clone: The same CDR3 is also encoded by other DNA sequences in this sample. The chain recombines TRBV20-1 with TRBJ2-7; D is undetermined. The CDR3 runs 11 residues. CDR1 is DFQATT and CDR2 is SNEGSKA in the germline V gene (reference sequence). The germline V and J ends were trimmed by 3 bases and 5 bases, with 8 bases remaining between them. This chain's CDR3 is CSARSGHEQYF. The CDR3 bases are TGCAGTGCTAGGTCGGGTCACGAGCAGTACTTC.

This rearrangement joins TRBV6-5 to TRBJ2-2, with TRBD1 identical over 9 bases. Germline-derived CDR1 and CDR2 are MNHEY and SVGAGI. Losses at the gene ends were 6 bases for V and 1 base for J; bases not matched to a gene: 3. The length of the CDR3 is 15 residues. CDR3 residues: CASSRDRVNTGELFF. The DNA of the CDR3 is TGTGCCAGCAGCCGGGACAGGGTGAACACCGGGGAGCTGTTTTTT.

The chain combines TRBV7-6 with TRBJ2-5; no clear D. Trimming removed 1 base from V and 1 base from J, with 10 bases in between. This CDR3 is 15 amino acids long. Germline V CDR1 and CDR2: SGHVS, FNYEAQ. The CDR3 DNA follows: TGTGCCAGCAGCTTAGTCTGGCCGCTCCAAGAGACCCAGTACTTC. Amino acid sequence: CASSLVWPLQETQYF.

The chain recombines TRBV24-1 with TRBJ2-7, with D perhaps matching TRBD1 (6 bases). The CDR3 is 15 amino acids. Germline CDR1 KGHDR, CDR2 SFDVKD. Trimming took 0 bases from V and 3 from J, leaving 11 bases between them. As DNA, the CDR3 is TGTGCCACCAGTGATTTGCCACAGGGCCTCTACGAGCAGTACTTC. This encodes CATSDLPQGLYEQYF.

This sequence joins TRBV9 and TRBJ1-1, with 7 positions matching TRBD1. The CDR3 is 16 residues long. The junction had 7 bases not matched to a gene; V was cut back by 1 base and J by 1 base. CDR1 and CDR2 from the germline V gene are SGDLS and YYNGEE. CDR3 in amino acids: CASSVKAGGENTEAFF. CDR3 DNA: TGTGCCAGCAGCGTAAAGGCAGGGGGAGAGAACACTGAAGCTTTCTTT.

The V and J genes are TRBV3-1 (or the pseudogene TRBV3-2) and TRBJ1-6, with D maybe TRBD1 (5 bases). The CDR3 runs to 11 residues. V gave up 9 bases and J gave up 9 bases, with 9 bases separating them. Looked up from germline, CDR1 is LGHDT and CDR2 is YNNKEL (reference sequence). CDR3 protein: CASGHGSPLHF. CDR3 DNA sequence: TGTGCCAGTGGACATGGTTCACCCCTCCACTTT.

The rearrangement uses TRBV20-1 and TRBJ1-5; D unresolved. Deletions cut 3 bases from V and 1 base from J, with 10 bases between. This CDR3 contains 14 residues. Germline V gene lookup returns CDR1 DFQATT and CDR2 SNEGSKA (reference sequence). CDR3 residues: CSASQAGSNQPQHF. The CDR3 region has the DNA TGCAGTGCTAGTCAGGCAGGCAGCAATCAGCCCCAGCATTTT.

The genes are TRBV5-6 and TRBJ1-5; no reliable D call. CDR1 SGHDT and CDR2 YYEEEE come from the germline V gene. The CDR3 extends over 13 amino acids. V was pared by 2 bases and J by 6 bases, with 9 bases between. The CDR3 protein is CASSLGRGQPQHF. In nucleotides, the CDR3 is TGTGCCAGCAGCTTAGGGAGAGGTCAGCCCCAGCATTTT.

This clone is a singleton in its sample. This chain uses TRBV19 with TRBJ1-5, with TRBD1 identical over 10 bases. V lost 9 bases and J lost 4; bases outside the gene matches: 6. CDR3 size: 14 residues. Germline CDR1 and CDR2: LNHDA and SQIVND (reference sequence). CDR3 loop: CASKGQGMNQPQHF. Here the CDR3 DNA reads TGTGCCAGCAAGGGACAGGGGATGAATCAGCCCCAGCATTTT.

In this sample, this clone turned up a few times. V and J are TRBV5-4 and TRBJ1-3, with D hard to call. The CDR3 loop spans 13 amino acids. V lost 0 bases to trimming and J lost 7 bases, with 8 bases between them. Germline CDR1 and CDR2: SGHNT and YYREEE (reference sequence). DNA for the CDR3: TGTGCCAGCAGCTTGGCCGGAGGGAACACCATATATTTT. Its translation: CASSLAGGNTIYF.

This chain connects TRBV4-1 to TRBJ1-2; TRBD1 is a possible D gene (6 bases). V lost 4 bases to trimming and J lost 2 bases, with 14 bases between them. CDR3 length equals 15 residues. CDR1 and CDR2 from the germline V gene are MGHRA and YSYEKL. CDR3 coding DNA: TGCGCCAGCAGCCCCTCCCCAGGGGCGAACTATGGCTACACCTTC. Its protein product is CASSPSPGANYGYTF.

This rearrangement joins TRBV9 to TRBJ1-3; TRBD1 aligns across 10 bases. This CDR3 is 17 amino acids long. Looked up from germline, CDR1 is SGDLS and CDR2 is YYNGEE. V dropped 7 bases and J dropped 1; count of bases not matched to a gene: 11. The CDR3 DNA is TGTGCCAGCCGCCCGGGACAGGGGATATCGTCTGGAAACACCATATATTTT. Amino acid sequence: CASRPGQGISSGNTIYF.

J is TRBJ2-6 and V is TRBV9; 7 positions agree with TRBD2. CDR3 size: 18 residues. Germline assignment: CDR1 SGDLS and CDR2 YYNGEE. With V trimmed by 3 bases and J by 0 bases, 9 bases remained unmatched. CDR3 in amino acids: CASSGGGTARSGANVLTF. The CDR3 coding sequence is TGTGCCAGCAGCGGGGGAGGGACTGCTCGCTCTGGGGCCAACGTCCTGACTTTC.

The chain employs TRBV5-1 and TRBJ2-1; possibly TRBD2 for D (7 bases). The germline V gene encodes CDR1 SGHRS and CDR2 YFSETQ. Trimming shortened V by 2 bases and J by 7 bases, and 19 bases separated the two germline ends. The CDR3 length is 16 residues. The DNA of the CDR3 is TGCGCCAGCAGCTTCTTCATGGGGGGGGCCCTGAATGAGCAGTTCTTC. It codes for CASSFFMGGALNEQFF.

The chain employs TRBV2 and TRBJ2-7; 10 nucleotides agree with TRBD1. V lost 5 bases to trimming and J lost 6 bases; unmatched junction nucleotides: 10. The germline gives CDR1 SNHLY, CDR2 FYNNEI. CDR3 length: 15 amino acids. DNA of the CDR3: TGTGCCAGCAGTAACCCGGGACAGGGGTCCCCCGAGCAGTACTTC. Residues: CASSNPGQGSPEQYF.

The rearrangement joins TRBV7-6 to TRBJ2-7; TRBD2 matches 8 bases. Germline-derived CDR1 and CDR2 are SGHVS and FNYEAQ. CDR3 length: 15 residues. V lost 2 bases to trimming and J lost 6 bases; unmatched junction nucleotides: 9. CDR3 in amino acids: CASSLMSGGTPEQYF. For the CDR3, the DNA is TGTGCCAGCAGCTTAATGAGCGGGGGAACTCCCGAGCAGTACTTC.